This T cell receptor (beta chain) was captured by sequencing in a study of blood T cell repertoires in COVID-19. Study-wide context: Donors in the United States, Italy and Spain gave samples during acute or convalescent COVID-19.

Germline V gene sequence: CDR1 SGHDN, CDR2 FVKESK. The CDR3 runs to 15 residues. V was pared by 5 bases and J by 4 bases, with 10 bases of the junction left unmatched. Original handling: Researchers report that nucleated cell counts were estimated from reference gene primer amplification. TCRdb's table, derived via immunoSEQ multiplex PCR, lists solely in-frame clones and lacks some. The DNA gave D and trimming, while V, J and clone size come from that table. This sample has about 150,000 clones; 76% occur once, and the top ten carry 3.7%. The sample was peripheral blood. This chain joins TRBV14 and TRBJ1-2, with 7 bases that match TRBD1. The receptor comes from a woman at least 80 years old with acute or convalescent COVID-19. CDR3 residues: CASSKNDRVSYGYTF. CDR3 DNA: TGTGCCAGCAGCAAAAACGACAGGGTGAGCTATGGCTACACCTTC.